This entry describes one T cell receptor beta chain. Its antigen remains unknown. This sample is part of a study of tumor and adjacent non-tumor tissue in lung cancer. The wider study: There were 12 adenocarcinoma, a couple of squamous cell carcinoma and 1 small cell lung cancer cases.

The template was RNA from unsorted bulk tissue. Study-level findings and limits: Tumor repertoires had a smaller top 100 clone share than normal lung.

TCRbeta libraries were built with three rounds of nested PCR, modified from ARM-PCR. TCRdb re-derived calls from the multiplex PCR reads in MiXCR, one entry per CDR3 protein. The table includes some 100,000 distinct CDR3 sequences, around 75% detected once. The TCR originated in a woman aged 55-69 years with non-small cell lung cancer. The sequenced sample was lung tumor tissue.

The CDR3 bases are TGCGCCAGCGGTTTGGCCTACAGCCAAGAGACCCAGTACTTC. This encodes CASGLAYSQETQYF. This chain connects TRBV5-1 to TRBJ2-5; D is unresolved. This CDR3 has 14 amino acids. Germline loops: CDR1 SGHRS, CDR2 YFSETQ. Trimming took off 7 bases at V and 1 base at J, with 14 bases between the two ends.